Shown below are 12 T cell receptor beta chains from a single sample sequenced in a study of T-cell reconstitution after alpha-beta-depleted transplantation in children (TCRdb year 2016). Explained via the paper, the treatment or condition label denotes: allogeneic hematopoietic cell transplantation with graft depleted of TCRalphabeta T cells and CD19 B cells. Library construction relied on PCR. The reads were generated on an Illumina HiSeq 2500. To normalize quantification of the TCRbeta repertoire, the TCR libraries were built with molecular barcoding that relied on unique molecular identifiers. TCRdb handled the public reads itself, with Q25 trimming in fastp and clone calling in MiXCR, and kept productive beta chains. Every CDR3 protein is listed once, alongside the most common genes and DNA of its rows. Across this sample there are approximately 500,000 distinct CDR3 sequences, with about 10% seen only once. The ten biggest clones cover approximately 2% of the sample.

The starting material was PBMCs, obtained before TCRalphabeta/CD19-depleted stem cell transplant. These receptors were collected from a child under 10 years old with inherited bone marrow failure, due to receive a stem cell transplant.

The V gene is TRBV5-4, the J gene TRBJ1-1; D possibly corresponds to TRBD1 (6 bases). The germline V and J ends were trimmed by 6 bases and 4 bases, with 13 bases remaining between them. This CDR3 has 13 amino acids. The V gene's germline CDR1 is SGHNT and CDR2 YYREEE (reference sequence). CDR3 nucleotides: TGTGCCAGCATCCCAAAGGGGGGCACTGAAGCTTTCTTT. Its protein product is CASIPKGGTEAFF.

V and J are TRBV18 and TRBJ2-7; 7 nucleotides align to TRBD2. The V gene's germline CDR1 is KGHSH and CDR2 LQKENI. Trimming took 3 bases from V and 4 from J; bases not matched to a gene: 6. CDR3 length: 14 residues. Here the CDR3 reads CASSPPGLLYEQYF. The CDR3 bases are TGTGCCAGCTCACCTCCGGGACTACTTTACGAGCAGTACTTC.

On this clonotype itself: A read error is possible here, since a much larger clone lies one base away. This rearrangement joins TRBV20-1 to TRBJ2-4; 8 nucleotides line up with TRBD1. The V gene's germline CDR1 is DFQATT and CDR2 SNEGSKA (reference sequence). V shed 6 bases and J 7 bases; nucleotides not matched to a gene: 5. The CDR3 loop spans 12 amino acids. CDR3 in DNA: TGCAGTGCCTCAGGGGGCTGGAACATTCAGTACTTC. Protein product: CSASGGWNIQYF.

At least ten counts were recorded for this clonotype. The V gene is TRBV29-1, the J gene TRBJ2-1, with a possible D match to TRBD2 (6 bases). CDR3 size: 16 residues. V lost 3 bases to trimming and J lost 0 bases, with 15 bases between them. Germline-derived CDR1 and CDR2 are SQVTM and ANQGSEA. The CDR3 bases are TGCAGCGTTGACTCCTTAGCGGTGAGCTCCTACAATGAGCAGTTCTTC. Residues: CSVDSLAVSSYNEQFF.

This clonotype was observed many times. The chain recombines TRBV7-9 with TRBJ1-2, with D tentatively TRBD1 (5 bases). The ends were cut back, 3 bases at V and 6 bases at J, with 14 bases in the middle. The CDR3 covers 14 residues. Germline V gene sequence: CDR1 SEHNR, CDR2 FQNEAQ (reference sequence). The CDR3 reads CASSFDSGGDGYTF. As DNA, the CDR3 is TGTGCCAGCAGCTTCGACTCCGGGGGGGATGGCTACACCTTC.

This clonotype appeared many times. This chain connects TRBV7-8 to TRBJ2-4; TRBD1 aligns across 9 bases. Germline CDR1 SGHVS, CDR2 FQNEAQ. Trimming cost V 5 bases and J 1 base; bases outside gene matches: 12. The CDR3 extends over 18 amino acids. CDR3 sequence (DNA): TGTGCCAGCAGCGACAGGGGGTGGTCCACCTTGGCCAAAAACATTCAGTACTTC. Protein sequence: CASSDRGWSTLAKNIQYF.

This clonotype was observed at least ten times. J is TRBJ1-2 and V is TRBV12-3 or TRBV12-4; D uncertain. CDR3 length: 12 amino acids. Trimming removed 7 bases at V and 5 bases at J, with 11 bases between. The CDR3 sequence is CASTRMAYGYTF. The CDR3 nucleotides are TGTGCCAGCACCCGAATGGCTTATGGCTACACCTTC.

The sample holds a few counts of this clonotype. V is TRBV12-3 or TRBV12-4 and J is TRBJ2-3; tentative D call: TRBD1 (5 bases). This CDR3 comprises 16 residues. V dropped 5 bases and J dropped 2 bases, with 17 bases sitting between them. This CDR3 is CASSTMVVGATDTQYF. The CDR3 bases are TGTGCCAGCAGTACTATGGTAGTAGGGGCCACAGATACGCAGTATTTT.

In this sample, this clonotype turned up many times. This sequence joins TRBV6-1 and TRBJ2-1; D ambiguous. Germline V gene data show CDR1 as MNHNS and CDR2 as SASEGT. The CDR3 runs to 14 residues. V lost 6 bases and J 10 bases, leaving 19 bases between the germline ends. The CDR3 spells CASSFTIAGDEQFF. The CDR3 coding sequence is TGTGCCAGCAGCTTTACGATAGCTGGAGACGAGCAGTTCTTC.

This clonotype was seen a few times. For the CDR3, the DNA is TGTGCCAGTAGTATGGGAGGGGGCCTTCAGCCCCAGCATTTT. As protein: CASSMGGGLQPQHF. The V call is TRBV19, the J call TRBJ1-5, with TRBD1 matching 7 bases. V lost 3 bases and J lost 6; bases outside the gene matches: 5. The CDR3 totals 14 residues. The germline V gene has CDR1 LNHDA and CDR2 SQIVND (reference sequence).

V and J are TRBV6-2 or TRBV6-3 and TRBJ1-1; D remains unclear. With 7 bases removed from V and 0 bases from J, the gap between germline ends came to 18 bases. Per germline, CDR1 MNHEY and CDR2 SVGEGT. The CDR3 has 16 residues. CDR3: CASKYRTRYMNTEAFF. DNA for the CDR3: TGTGCCAGCAAGTACAGAACGAGATACATGAACACTGAAGCTTTCTTT.

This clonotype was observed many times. The CDR3 loop reads CASSLIGTGSFDEQFF. For the CDR3, the DNA is TGCGCCAGCAGCTTGATAGGGACAGGGTCTTTTGACGAGCAGTTCTTC. The chain joins TRBV5-1 to TRBJ2-1, with TRBD1 matching over 9 bases. This CDR3 comprises 16 residues. The V segment lost 1 base and the J segment 10 bases; nucleotides outside the gene matches: 12. Germline-derived CDR1 and CDR2 are SGHRS and YFSETQ.